This paragraph covers one TCR beta chain sequence. Its antigen is still unknown. This sample was included in a study of cytomegalovirus exposure and HLA in healthy donors. Points from the study as a whole: As was reported, the classifier diagnosed cytomegalovirus status with high specificity and sensitivity. Most of the TCR beta V segments (in an earlier analysis) were productive either about 87% or about 30% of the time. Looking again later, the authors saw that most CMV-associated TCR beta chains seemed HLA-restricted.

V shed 8 bases and J shed 6 bases, with 14 bases lying between them. CDR3 length: 12 amino acids. The germline V gene encodes CDR1 SNHLY and CDR2 FYNNEI. Researchers ran the PCR with 60 Vbeta and 13 Jbeta primers. Profiling relied on immunoSEQ multiplex PCR, and the TCRdb table lists in-frame clones only, not all of them. The table has under 200,000 clones, 80% seen once; the top ten hold around 6%. Specimen: PBMCs. This TCR derives from a man aged 40-50 years in good health and CMV-seronegative. The chain uses TRBV2 and TRBJ2-7, with TRBD2 as a possible D gene (6 bases). CDR3 residues: CASGRRGTEQYF. CDR3 DNA sequence: TGTGCCAGCGGGAGGAGGGGCACCGAGCAGTACTTC.